Listed here are 17 T cell receptor beta chains from one sample, sequenced in a study of beta chain features in type 1 diabetes. cDNA synthesis used the whole RNA isolate, giving expressed TCRB sequences. Some clones are missing from TCRdb's copy, which holds only in-frame ones; the method was immunoSEQ multiplex PCR. The sample yields 450,000 to 600,000 clones, about 32% seen once. Material: naive CD4+ T cells from blood. The receptors stem from a man between 18 and 29 years old in good health.

The rearrangement links TRBV5-1 to TRBJ2-5; a weak D match, TRBD1 (6 bases). This CDR3 has 14 residues. Germline assignment: CDR1 SGHRS and CDR2 YFSETQ. V dropped 2 bases and J dropped 6 bases, with 14 bases sitting between them. In DNA, the CDR3 is TGCGCCAGCAGCTTCAACAGGGTTGGGCAGACCCAGTACTTC. Translated: CASSFNRVGQTQYF. The variable domain in full, completed from reference TRBV5-1 and TRBJ2-5, reads KAGVTQTPRYLIKTRGQQVTLSCSPISGHRSVSWYQQTPGQGLQFLFEYFSETQRNKGNFPGRFSGRQFSNSRSEMNVSTLELGDSALYLCASSFNRVGQTQYFGPGTRLLVL.

This clone was seen a handful of times. This sequence joins TRBV7-2 and TRBJ2-1; tentative D call: TRBD2 (5 bases). This CDR3 has 14 amino acids. Trimming pared 7 bases from V and 2 bases from J, leaving 12 bases between. From germline, CDR1 is SGHTA and CDR2 FQGNSA. The CDR3 protein is CASTNYGAYNEQFF. The CDR3 DNA reads as TGTGCCAGCACCAACTACGGGGCCTACAATGAGCAGTTCTTC.

The chain couples TRBV7-9 to TRBJ2-7; 9 bases are shared with TRBD1. The V and J ends lost 5 bases and 4 bases, in that order; junction bases with no gene match: 15. Germline V CDR1 and CDR2: SEHNR, FQNEAQ (reference sequence). This CDR3 region has 17 residues. CDR3 sequence reads: CASSAVVGTGKVYEQYF. CDR3 bases: TGTGCCAGCAGCGCAGTGGTGGGGACAGGGAAGGTTTACGAGCAGTACTTC.

This clone has a handful of counts. The chain links TRBV6-6 to TRBJ1-2, with D uncertain. The CDR3 has 12 amino acids. Germline CDR1 is MNHNY and CDR2 is SVGAGI (reference sequence). Trimming took off 5 bases at V and 4 bases at J, with 8 bases between the two ends. The CDR3 is CASSPRVYGYTF. CDR3 bases: TGTGCCAGCAGTCCCCGGGTCTATGGCTACACCTTC.

The genes are TRBV9 and TRBJ2-2, with D tentatively TRBD1 (5 bases). The V end lost 0 bases, the J end lost 0 bases, and 9 bases lay between the germline ends. Germline CDR1 reads SGDLS; CDR2 reads YYNGEE. The CDR3 contains 16 residues. The CDR3 region is CASSVDQGPNTGELFF. DNA of the CDR3: TGTGCCAGCAGCGTAGATCAGGGTCCGAACACCGGGGAGCTGTTTTTT.

This rearrangement joins TRBV30 to TRBJ2-5, with unresolved D. The CDR3 is 13 residues long. V was clipped by 3 bases and J by 5 bases, with 13 bases between them. Germline loops: CDR1 GTSNPN, CDR2 SVGIG (reference sequence). DNA of the CDR3: TGTGCCTGGAGGAAACCAGGATCGGAGACCCAGTACTTC. Protein product: CAWRKPGSETQYF.

This chain joins TRBV30 and TRBJ2-2; D is perhaps TRBD1 (5 bases). Trimming removed 3 bases from V and 6 bases from J, with 11 bases in between. CDR3 length equals 13 residues. CDR1 is GTSNPN, CDR2 SVGIG, per germline (reference sequence). In DNA form, the CDR3 reads TGTGCCTGGAGCGGCAGGGAAGCCGGGGAGCTGTTTTTT. Its protein is CAWSGREAGELFF. Combining the CDR3 with reference TRBV30 and TRBJ2-2 gives the whole variable domain SQTIHQWPATLVQPVGSPLSLECTVEGTSNPNLYWYRQAAGRGLQLLFYSVGIGQISSEVPQNLSASRPQDRQFILSSKKLLLSDSGFYLCAWSGREAGELFFGEGSRLTVL.

This clone occurred a few times. This chain links TRBV9 with TRBJ2-7; D may match TRBD1 or TRBD2 (5 bases each). V lost 0 bases to trimming and J lost 4 bases, with 11 bases between them. The CDR3 contains 14 residues. Per germline, CDR1 SGDLS and CDR2 YYNGEE. The CDR3 is CASSVEPGRYEQYF. The CDR3 nucleotides read TGTGCCAGCAGCGTAGAGCCGGGGCGGTACGAGCAGTACTTC.

This clone was observed a few times. In DNA form, the CDR3 reads TGTGCCAGCAGCTCCACCAGCGGAAGATCCTACAATGAGCAGTTCTTC. This gives the protein CASSSTSGRSYNEQFF. The chain links TRBV11-2 to TRBJ2-1; D is possibly TRBD2 (5 bases). The CDR3 has 16 amino acids. Per the germline V gene, CDR1 is SGHAT and CDR2 is FQNNGV. The ends were cut back, 4 bases at V and 1 base at J, with 14 bases in the middle.

CDR3 region: CASSVSSRGAKNIQYF. CDR3 nucleotides: TGTGCCAGCAGCGTATCGAGTAGAGGGGCCAAAAACATTCAGTACTTC. The chain couples TRBV9 to TRBJ2-4; D is possibly TRBD2 (5 bases). The CDR3 runs 16 residues. The V gene lost 1 base and the J gene lost 1 base, with 12 bases spanning the gap. Germline CDR1 reads SGDLS; CDR2 reads YYNGEE.

This clone has only a few counts. This sequence joins TRBV30 and TRBJ2-2; D ambiguous. Trimming cost V 1 base and J 7 bases, with 7 bases left between them. The CDR3 is 12 amino acids. Looked up from germline, CDR1 is GTSNPN and CDR2 is SVGIG (reference sequence). The CDR3: CAWSETHGELFF. As DNA, the CDR3 is TGTGCCTGGAGTGAGACCCACGGGGAGCTGTTTTTT.

The rearrangement uses TRBV7-9 and TRBJ1-2; possibly TRBD1 for D (6 bases). The CDR3 runs to 14 residues. V was clipped by 2 bases and J by 4 bases, with 11 bases between them. Germline V CDR1 and CDR2: SEHNR, FQNEAQ (reference sequence). CDR3 nucleotides: TGTGCCAGCAGCTTACCCACAGGGACCTATGGCTACACCTTC. Translation: CASSLPTGTYGYTF.

This clone was seen more than once but under ten times. The chain combines TRBV7-3 with TRBJ2-3; TRBD2 aligns across 12 bases. The germline gives CDR1 SGHTA, CDR2 FQGTGA. The CDR3 is made up of 16 amino acids. V lost 6 bases to trimming and J lost 3 bases; unmatched junction nucleotides: 7. The CDR3 loop is CASSLTSGSLTDTQYF. CDR3 nucleotides: TGTGCCAGCAGTTTGACTAGCGGGAGCTTGACAGATACGCAGTATTTT.

This clone has more than one count but fewer than ten. This chain uses TRBV7-2 with TRBJ2-7; TRBD2 is a possible D gene (7 bases). Germline CDR1 SGHTA, CDR2 FQGNSA. Trimming removed 5 bases at V and 3 bases at J, with 23 bases between. This CDR3 region has 17 residues. CDR3 DNA: TGTGCCAGCAGCCCCCGTAGGGGGGCGGGAGCCGGCTACGAGCAGTACTTC. Translating gives CASSPRRGAGAGYEQYF.

This chain links TRBV5-1 with TRBJ2-1; tentative D call: TRBD2 (5 bases). The V and J ends lost 4 bases and 0 bases respectively, with 14 bases between them. Germline V gives CDR1 SGHRS, CDR2 YFSETQ. This CDR3 contains 16 residues. The CDR3 bases are TGCGCCAGCAGCCCAACTACGGGGAACTCCTACAATGAGCAGTTCTTC. It yields the protein CASSPTTGNSYNEQFF.

This chain connects TRBV4-2 to TRBJ1-4, with D unclear. This CDR3 is 13 amino acids long. CDR1 LGHNA and CDR2 YNFKEQ come from the germline V gene. V shed 3 bases and J shed 4 bases, with 6 bases lying between them. CDR3 nucleotide sequence: TGTGCCAGCAGCCAGGGGATTAATGAAAAACTGTTTTTT. The encoded protein is CASSQGINEKLFF.

This clone was seen only once. Other DNA sequences from this sample encode an identical CDR3 as well. This chain links TRBV5-4 with TRBJ2-5; D unresolved. The V and J ends lost 4 bases and 1 base respectively, with 5 bases between them. Germline values: CDR1 SGHNT, CDR2 YYREEE (reference sequence). CDR3 length: 12 residues. For the CDR3, the DNA is TGTGCCAGCAGCCCGACCCAAGAGACCCAGTACTTC. Its protein is CASSPTQETQYF.